This TCR beta chain was documented in a study of T-cell reconstitution after alpha-beta-depleted transplantation in children. CDR3 size: 14 residues. Germline CDR1 reads DFQATT; CDR2 reads SNEGSKA (reference sequence). V was pared by 3 bases and J by 4 bases, with 15 bases between. The TCRbeta library incorporated unique molecular identifiers. Using its own MiXCR run on the PCR reads, TCRdb lists one record per CDR3 protein. This sample carries about 610,000 distinct CDR3 sequences, roughly 10% of them seen once, and the ten largest clones take about 4%. This clonotype has a handful of counts. This sequence originates from a human donor who donated a stem cell graft to a child with acute myeloid leukemia. The sequenced sample was PBMCs from the stem cell graft donor, obtained from the stem cell graft. The chain couples TRBV20-1 to TRBJ1-2, with D unresolved. The CDR3 bases are TGCAGTGCTAGCCCGCCGCAGGAAGGCTATGGCTACACCTTC. It encodes CSASPPQEGYGYTF.